This T cell receptor beta chain originates from a study of beta chain features in type 1 diabetes. The CDR3 is 15 amino acids. Trimming took off 4 bases at V and 8 bases at J, with 19 bases between the two ends. Looked up from germline, CDR1 is SGHNT and CDR2 is YYREEE (reference sequence). Expressed TCRB transcripts were sequenced because the isolated RNA had all been reverse transcribed beforehand. This table comes from immunoSEQ multiplex PCR, and its TCRdb copy is limited to in-frame clones, with some not included. The table records hundreds of thousands of clones, 11% to 15% of them present only once. Findings and limits, study-wide: All four CD4+ subsets of Type 1 diabetes patients contained TCRB CDR3s that were moderately but significantly shorter.

This clone came up a few times. The antigen is not known. The chain carries TRBV5-4 and TRBJ2-1; D may be TRBD1 (6 bases). Sequencing was performed on naive CD4+ T cells from blood. The sequence derives from a man aged 18-30 years with type 1 diabetes. CDR3 residues: CASSLSGDMYDEQFF. The DNA for the CDR3 is TGTGCCAGCAGCCTCTCCGGGGACATGTACGATGAGCAGTTCTTC.